These T cell receptor beta chains were read from a single sample in a study of cytomegalovirus exposure and HLA in healthy donors. Some clones are missing from TCRdb's copy, which holds only in-frame ones; the method was immunoSEQ multiplex PCR. Listed are about 210,000 clones; 0.75% to 1% falls within the top ten. The sample comprised PBMCs. The source is a woman between 25 and 40 years old in good health and CMV-seropositive. Each CDR3 is given with its conserved first and last residue. D genes are given only for firm matches.

CDR3	DNA	J	D	V
CRPEYYNEQFF	TGCAGACCGGAGTACTACAATGAGCAGTTCTTC	TRBJ2-1	-	TRBV20-1
CASSQDVDTNQPQHF	TGCGCCAGCAGCCAAGACGTAGATACGAATCAGCCCCAGCATTTT	TRBJ1-5	-	TRBV4-1
CASSLGGGSSYEQYF	TGTGCCAGCAGCTTAGGGGGCGGGAGTTCCTACGAGCAGTACTTC	TRBJ2-7	TRBD2	TRBV7-2
CASSTKEAGENIYGYTF	TGTGCCAGTAGTACGAAGGAGGCTGGTGAGAATATCTATGGCTACACCTTC	TRBJ1-2	-	TRBV19
CASGGGLAGVKYEQYF	TGTGCCAGCGGGGGGGGACTAGCGGGAGTGAAATACGAGCAGTACTTC	TRBJ2-7	TRBD2	TRBV2
CASGLGLSRGAFF	TGTGCTAGTGGTTTGGGCCTATCAAGGGGAGCTTTCTTT	TRBJ1-1	-	TRBV12-5
CASSLGGPYYGYTF	TGTGCCAGCAGCTTGGGAGGTCCTTACTATGGCTACACCTTC	TRBJ1-2	-	TRBV5-6
CASSLRGGLNEQFF	TGTGCCAGCAGCTTACGCGGGGGCTTGAATGAGCAGTTCTTC	TRBJ2-1	-	TRBV7-9
CASSHGTSGGNTGELFF	TGTGCCAGCAGTCACGGGACTAGCGGGGGGAACACCGGGGAGCTGTTTTTT	TRBJ2-2	TRBD2	TRBV27
CASSPSRGFLLYEQYF	TGTGCCAGTAGTCCGAGCAGGGGGTTTCTCCTTTACGAGCAGTACTTC	TRBJ2-7	TRBD1	TRBV19
CASSPVYSFTDGQNTEAFF	TGTGCCAGCTCACCCGTTTACAGTTTTACCGATGGACAGAACACTGAAGCTTTCTTT	TRBJ1-1	-	TRBV18
CASSVDGRGQGPPGANVLTF	TGTGCCAGCAGCGTAGATGGTAGAGGACAGGGGCCTCCTGGGGCCAACGTCCTGACTTTC	TRBJ2-6	TRBD1	TRBV9
CASSPDKFNQPQHF	TGTGCCAGCAGTCCCGACAAATTCAATCAGCCCCAGCATTTT	TRBJ1-5	-	TRBV28